A single sample gave rise to the 2 T cell receptor beta chains below, sequenced in a study of CD8 T cells in Susac syndrome (dated 2019 in TCRdb). Libraries were made using the immunoSEQ multiplex PCR assay. RNA was extracted using the RNeasy kit, and roughly 0.5 to 1 microgram was reverse transcribed with random hexamers. TCRdb cleaned the public reads at Q25 with fastp, built clones with MiXCR and kept in-frame beta chains. Each record represents a unique CDR3 protein, reported with the most common genes and DNA among its rows. The sample has roughly 150,000 distinct CDR3 sequences on record, approximately 95% of them singletons. 0.065% to 0.095% of the sample goes to the ten largest clones. The specimen sequenced was CD4+ T cells from PBMCs. These receptors were obtained from a human donor with Susac syndrome.

This clonotype was seen just once. The genes are TRBV5-6 and TRBJ1-6, with a weak D call TRBD1 (5 bases). CDR1 is SGHDT, CDR2 YYEEEE, per germline. The CDR3 is 16 residues long. Trimming took off 3 bases at V and 10 bases at J, with 20 bases between the two ends. The CDR3 loop is CASSSPGAGQESPLHF. CDR3 in DNA: TGTGCCAGCAGCTCCCCTGGGGCAGGGCAGGAATCACCCCTCCACTTT.

In this sample, this clonotype turned up once. The V call is TRBV9, the J call TRBJ2-2; no clear D. Between the trimmed V and J ends, which lost 3 bases and 4 bases, there was a span of 10 bases. The CDR3 is 14 amino acids. Germline V gene lookup returns CDR1 SGDLS and CDR2 YYNGEE. The CDR3: CASSEGLATGELFF. CDR3 DNA sequence: TGTGCCAGCAGCGAGGGTTTGGCCACCGGGGAGCTGTTTTTT.